This TCR beta chain was observed in a study of OX40 agonist ivuxolimab in advanced cancers. Points from the study as a whole: Researchers report that CD8+ T cells had, on average, more expanded clones than CD4+. Dosing at 0.1 to 3.0 mg/kg was accompanied by clonal expansion of CD4+ and CD8+ blood T cells by week 6.

V shed 1 base and J shed 0 bases, with 15 bases lying between them. CDR1 is LNHDA, CDR2 SQIVND, per germline (reference sequence). This CDR3 is built from 17 residues. TCRdb's copy holds only in-frame clones and misses some; the assay was immunoSEQ multiplex PCR. The table has about 46,000 clones, about 90% seen once. Concerning this clone: What it binds is not known.

This clonotype was obtained from an adult with an advanced solid tumor such as melanoma, head and neck, liver or kidney cancer. This chain joins TRBV19 and TRBJ1-1; perhaps TRBD1 as D (6 bases). This specimen consisted of CD4+ or CD8+ T cells sorted from blood, obtained in a trial of the OX40 agonist ivuxolimab. The CDR3 DNA reads TGTGCCAGTAGTATAGGACTCAGGGGTAGAATGAACACTGAAGCTTTCTTT. Translation: CASSIGLRGRMNTEAFF.